This section outlines one T cell receptor beta chain sequence together with its context. This clone appeared once. What this receptor recognizes is not known. Base qualities are missing; no much larger clone stands one base away. There are 14 amino acids in the CDR3, from cysteine to phenylalanine inclusive. The retained sequence is limited to the CDR3, 42 bases, with the frame set at the first base. Trimming removed 0 bases from V and 4 bases from J, leaving 9 bases between the germline ends. For CDR1 and CDR2, the germline V gene lists SGDLS and YYNGEE. The library was generated by the immunoSEQ multiplex PCR assay. Entries here come from immuneACCESS through TCRdb and include only in-frame sequences with V and J called. Some clones fail to appear in such tables; in the studies checked, an unresolved V gene covers under half of the shortfall, and the cause of the remainder is unknown. A total of about 72,000 clones appear in this sample, approximately 92% of them only once. Over 4.5% of the sample rests with the top ten.

The data are from a study of control samples from healthy donors and cancer patients (dated by TCRdb to 2018 to 2021). The chain is made from TRBV9 and TRBJ2-3, and perhaps TRBD2 as D gene, on 5 matching bases. This sequence was found in a woman aged 55-70 years in good health. The specimen was blood. The CDR3: CASSVGSSSDTQYF. The sequenced DNA is TGTGCCAGCAGCGTAGGGTCTAGCTCAGATACGCAGTATTTT.